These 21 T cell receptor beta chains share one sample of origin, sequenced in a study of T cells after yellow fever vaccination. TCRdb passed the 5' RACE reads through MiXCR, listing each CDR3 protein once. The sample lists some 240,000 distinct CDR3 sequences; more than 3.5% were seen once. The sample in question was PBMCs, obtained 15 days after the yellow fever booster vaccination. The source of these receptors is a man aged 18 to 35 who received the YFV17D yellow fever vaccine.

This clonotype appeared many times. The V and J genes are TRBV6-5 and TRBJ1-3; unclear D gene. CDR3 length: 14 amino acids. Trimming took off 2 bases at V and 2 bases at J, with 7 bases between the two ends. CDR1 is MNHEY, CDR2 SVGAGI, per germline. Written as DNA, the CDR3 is TGTGCCAGCAGTTACGCGGTGGCTGGAAACACCATATATTTT. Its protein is CASSYAVAGNTIYF.

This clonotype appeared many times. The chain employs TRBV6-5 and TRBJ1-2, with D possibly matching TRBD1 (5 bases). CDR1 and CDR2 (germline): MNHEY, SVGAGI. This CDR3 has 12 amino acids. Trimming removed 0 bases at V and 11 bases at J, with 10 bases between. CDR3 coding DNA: TGTGCCAGCAGTTACTCGATTGGGGCATACACCTTC. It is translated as CASSYSIGAYTF.

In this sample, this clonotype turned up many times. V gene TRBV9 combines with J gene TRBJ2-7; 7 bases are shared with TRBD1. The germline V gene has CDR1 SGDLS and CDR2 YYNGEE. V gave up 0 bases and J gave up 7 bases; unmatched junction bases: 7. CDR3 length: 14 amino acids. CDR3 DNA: TGTGCCAGCAGCGTAGGCAGGGGGACGGTAGAGCAGTACGTC. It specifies CASSVGRGTVEQYV.

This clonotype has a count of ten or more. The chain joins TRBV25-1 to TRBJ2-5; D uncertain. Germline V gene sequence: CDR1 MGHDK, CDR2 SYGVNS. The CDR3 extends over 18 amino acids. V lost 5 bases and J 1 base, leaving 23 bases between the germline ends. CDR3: CASSPQRQLVKSQETQYF. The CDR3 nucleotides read TGTGCCAGCAGTCCGCAGCGTCAGTTGGTCAAATCCCAAGAGACCCAGTACTTC.

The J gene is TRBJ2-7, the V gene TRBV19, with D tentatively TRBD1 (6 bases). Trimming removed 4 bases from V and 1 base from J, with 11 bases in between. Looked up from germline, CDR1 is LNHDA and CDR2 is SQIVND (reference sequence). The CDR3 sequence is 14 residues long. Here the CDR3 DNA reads TGTGCCAGTAGTAGGTACAGGGAATCCTACGAGCAGTACTTC. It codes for CASSRYRESYEQYF.

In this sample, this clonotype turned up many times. CDR3 in DNA: TGCAGTGCTAGAGATCATGGGGCGGGGGGCAATGAGCAGTTCTTC. Protein: CSARDHGAGGNEQFF. The rearrangement links TRBV20-1 to TRBJ2-1; TRBD2 agrees at 8 bases. The trim removed 0 bases at V and 6 bases at J, leaving 7 bases unmatched. This CDR3 is built from 15 residues. The germline gives CDR1 DFQATT, CDR2 SNEGSKA (reference sequence).

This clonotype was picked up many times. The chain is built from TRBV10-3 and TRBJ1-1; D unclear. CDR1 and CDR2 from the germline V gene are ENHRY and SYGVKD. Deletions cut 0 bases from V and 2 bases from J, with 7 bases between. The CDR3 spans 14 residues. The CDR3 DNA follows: TGTGCCATCAGTGAGTCTGAAAGCAACACTGAAGCTTTCTTT. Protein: CAISESESNTEAFF.

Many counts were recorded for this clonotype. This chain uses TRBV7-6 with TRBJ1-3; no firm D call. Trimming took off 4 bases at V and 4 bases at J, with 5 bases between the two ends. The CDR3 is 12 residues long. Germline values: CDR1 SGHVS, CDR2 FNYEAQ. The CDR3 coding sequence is TGTGCCAGCAGCTATCAGGGAAACACCATATATTTT. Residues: CASSYQGNTIYF.

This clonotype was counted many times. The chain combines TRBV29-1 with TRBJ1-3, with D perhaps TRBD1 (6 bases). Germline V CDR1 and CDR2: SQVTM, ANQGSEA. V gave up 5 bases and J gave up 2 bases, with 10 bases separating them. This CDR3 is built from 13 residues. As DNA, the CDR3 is TGCAGCGTTTTTTACAGGGCTGGAAACACCATATATTTT. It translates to CSVFYRAGNTIYF.

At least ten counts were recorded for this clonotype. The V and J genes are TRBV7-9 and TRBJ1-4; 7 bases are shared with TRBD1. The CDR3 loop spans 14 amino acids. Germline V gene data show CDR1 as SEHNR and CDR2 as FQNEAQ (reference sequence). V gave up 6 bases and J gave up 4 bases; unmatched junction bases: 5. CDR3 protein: CASRDNRGNEKLFF. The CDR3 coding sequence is TGTGCCAGCAGAGATAACAGGGGTAATGAAAAACTGTTTTTT.

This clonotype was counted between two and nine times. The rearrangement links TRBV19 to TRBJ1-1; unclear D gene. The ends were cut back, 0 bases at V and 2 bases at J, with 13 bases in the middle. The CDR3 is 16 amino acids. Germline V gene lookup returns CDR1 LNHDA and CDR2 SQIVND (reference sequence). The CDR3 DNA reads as TGTGCCAGTAGTATAGATCGTCGACTCATAAACACTGAAGCTTTCTTT. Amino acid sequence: CASSIDRRLINTEAFF.

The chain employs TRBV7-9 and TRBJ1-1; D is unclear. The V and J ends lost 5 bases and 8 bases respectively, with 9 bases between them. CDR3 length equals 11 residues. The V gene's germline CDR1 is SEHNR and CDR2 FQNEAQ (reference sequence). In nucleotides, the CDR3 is TGTGCCAGCAGCGCCGGCTGGGAAGCTTTCTTT. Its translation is CASSAGWEAFF.

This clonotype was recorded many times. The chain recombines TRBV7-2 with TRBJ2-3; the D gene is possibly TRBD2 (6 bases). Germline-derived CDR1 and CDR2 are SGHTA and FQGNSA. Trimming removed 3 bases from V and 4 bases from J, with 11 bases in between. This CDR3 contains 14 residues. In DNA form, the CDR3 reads TGTGCCAGCAGCTTTGGGACTCAATCAGATACGCAGTATTTT. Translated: CASSFGTQSDTQYF.

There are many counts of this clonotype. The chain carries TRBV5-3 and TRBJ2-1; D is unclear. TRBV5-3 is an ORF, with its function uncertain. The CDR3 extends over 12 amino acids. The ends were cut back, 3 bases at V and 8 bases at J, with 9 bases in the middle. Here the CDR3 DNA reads TGTGCCAGAAGCTCCTGGGGTGATGAGCAGTTCTTC. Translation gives CARSSWGDEQFF.

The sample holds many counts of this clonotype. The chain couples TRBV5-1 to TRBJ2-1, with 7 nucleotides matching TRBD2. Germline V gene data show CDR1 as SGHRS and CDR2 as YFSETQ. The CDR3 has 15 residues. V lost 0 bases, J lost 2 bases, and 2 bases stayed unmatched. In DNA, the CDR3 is TGCGCCAGCAGCTTGGGCAGCGGGGCCTACAATGAGCAGTTCTTC. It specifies CASSLGSGAYNEQFF.

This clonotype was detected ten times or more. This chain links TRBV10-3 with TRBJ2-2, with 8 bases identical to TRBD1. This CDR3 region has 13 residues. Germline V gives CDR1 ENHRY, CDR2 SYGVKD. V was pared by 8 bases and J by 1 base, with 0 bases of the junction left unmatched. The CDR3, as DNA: TGTGCCATCGGGACAGGGAACACCGGGGAGCTGTTTTTT. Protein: CAIGTGNTGELFF.

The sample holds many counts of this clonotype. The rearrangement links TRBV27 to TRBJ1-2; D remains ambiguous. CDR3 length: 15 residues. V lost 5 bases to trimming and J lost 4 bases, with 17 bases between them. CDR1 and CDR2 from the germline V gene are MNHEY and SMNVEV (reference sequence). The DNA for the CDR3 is TGTGCCAGCAGTCCCAACCCCGTCTCCGTCTATGGCTACACCTTC. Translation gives CASSPNPVSVYGYTF.

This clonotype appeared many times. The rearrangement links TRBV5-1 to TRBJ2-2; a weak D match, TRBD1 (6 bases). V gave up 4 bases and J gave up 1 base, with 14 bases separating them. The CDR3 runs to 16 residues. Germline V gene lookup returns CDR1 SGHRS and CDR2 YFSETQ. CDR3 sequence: CASSHEGGLNTGELFF. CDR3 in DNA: TGCGCCAGCAGCCATGAAGGGGGTTTGAACACCGGGGAGCTGTTTTTT.

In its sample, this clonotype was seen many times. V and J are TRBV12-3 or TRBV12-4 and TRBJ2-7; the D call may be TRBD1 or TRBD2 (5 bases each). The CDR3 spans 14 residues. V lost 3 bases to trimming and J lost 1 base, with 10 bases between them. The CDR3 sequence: CASSFGWGSYEQYV. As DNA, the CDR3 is TGTGCCAGCAGTTTTGGATGGGGGTCCTACGAGCAGTACGTC.

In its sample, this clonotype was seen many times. The CDR3 region is CSARWDRDETQYF. The CDR3 DNA reads as TGCAGTGCTAGGTGGGACAGGGATGAGACCCAGTACTTC. The chain employs TRBV20-1 and TRBJ2-5; TRBD1 aligns across 9 bases. The CDR3 spans 13 residues. The V gene's germline CDR1 is DFQATT and CDR2 SNEGSKA (reference sequence). Trimming at V came to 3 bases and at J to 5 bases, leaving 4 bases not matched to a gene.

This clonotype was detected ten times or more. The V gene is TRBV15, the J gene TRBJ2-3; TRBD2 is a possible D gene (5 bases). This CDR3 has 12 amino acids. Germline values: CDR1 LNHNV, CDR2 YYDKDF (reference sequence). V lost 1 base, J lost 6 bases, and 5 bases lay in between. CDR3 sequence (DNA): TGTGCCACCAGCAGAGGCGGGGATACGCAGTATTTT. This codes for CATSRGGDTQYF.